The text below deals with one T cell receptor beta chain. The target antigen is unknown. This sample is drawn from a study of blood T cells in healthy people across ages. Study-wide findings and caveats: Observed TCR beta diversity showed a strong correlation with the percentage of naive T cells as measured by flow cytometry. PBMCs went unsorted, and a conclusive naive versus antigen-experienced comparison was therefore prevented.

This CDR3 has 15 residues. Deletions cut 3 bases from V and 3 bases from J, with 12 bases between. The V gene's germline CDR1 is SGHDN and CDR2 FVKESK. Healthy Caucasian individuals from Russia aged roughly 6 to 100 were enrolled as donors. Sample-barcoded 5' priming and a J-beta primer mix drove a second PCR of roughly 7 to 11 cycles. Using its own MiXCR run on the 5' RACE reads, TCRdb lists one record per CDR3 protein. The table has 1.5 million to 2 million distinct CDR3 sequences, 30% to 40% seen once; the top ten hold 20% to 25%. The receptor comes from a human donor in good health. Sequencing was carried out using blood. This chain links TRBV14 with TRBJ2-1; D is unclear. The CDR3 DNA reads TGTGCCAGCAGCCAGGTTTATTTGGGCTACAATGAGCAGTTCTTC. Its translation: CASSQVYLGYNEQFF.